The 3 T cell receptor beta chains below were found in one sample sequenced in a study of Ad26.COV2.S vaccination and SARS-CoV-2 variants. Assay used: immunoSEQ multiplex PCR; TCRdb lists only in-frame clones, some missing. This table has around 320,000 clones, about nine tenths appearing once. Stated treatment: 15 to 20 received Ad26.COV2.S at low or high dose, single or two shots; 5 received placebo; per-sample allocation not given. The investigators took samples on day 63 after the first vaccine or placebo injection. Here the sequenced sample was peripheral blood, taken in a trial of Ad26.COV2.S vaccine versus placebo. The receptors were gathered from a person aged 18-65 years who received the Ad26.COV2.S COVID-19 vaccine or a placebo.

This clone was detected once. V gene TRBV6-5 combines with J gene TRBJ2-3, with D perhaps TRBD1 or TRBD2 (5 bases each). The germline V gene has CDR1 MNHEY and CDR2 SVGAGI. Trimming cost V 10 bases and J 2 bases, with 13 bases left between them. The CDR3 covers 13 residues. The CDR3 loop reads CATTGAPTDTQYF. As DNA, the CDR3 is TGTGCCACCACCGGGGCGCCCACAGATACGCAGTATTTT.

The rearrangement joins TRBV5-6 to TRBJ2-7, with 9 bases that match TRBD1. V shed 4 bases, J shed 4 bases, and the junction held 9 bases outside the gene matches. The CDR3 extends over 15 amino acids. Germline V gene lookup returns CDR1 SGHDT and CDR2 YYEEEE. The CDR3 loop reads CASSAWTGARYEQYF. In nucleotides, the CDR3 is TGTGCCAGCAGCGCATGGACAGGGGCCAGGTACGAGCAGTACTTC. Full variable domain (remainder filled in from reference TRBV5-6 and TRBJ2-7): DAGVTQSPTHLIKTRGQQVTLRCSPKSGHDTVSWYQQALGQGPQFIFQYYEEEERQRGNFPDRFSGHQFPNYSSELNVNALLLGDSALYLCASSAWTGARYEQYFGPGTRLTVT.

The chain has TRBV5-4 and TRBJ2-7; 10 bases map to TRBD2. This CDR3 region has 15 residues. The germline V gene encodes CDR1 SGHNT and CDR2 YYREEE (reference sequence). Trimming cost V 3 bases and J 0 bases; bases outside gene matches: 3. CDR3 region: CASSSGLADSYEQYF. The CDR3 DNA follows: TGTGCCAGCAGCTCTGGACTAGCGGACTCCTACGAGCAGTACTTC.